This entry describes one T cell receptor (beta chain). Its target is unknown. The sample originates from a study of OX40 agonist ivuxolimab in advanced cancers. Looking at the study overall: Three patients showed partial responses: one hepatocellular carcinoma and two cutaneous melanoma cases. Whole-study results and caveats: At 0.1 to 3.0 mg/kg, CD4+ and CD8+ blood T cells expanded clonally by week 6. Patients with a partial response at 0.1-3.0 mg/kg had among the lowest clonal expansion.

The repertoire was sequenced with immunoSEQ multiplex PCR; TCRdb's copy has only in-frame clones and lacks some. The table lists tens of thousands of clones, about 85% of them singletons. The source is an adult with an advanced solid tumor such as melanoma, head and neck, liver or kidney cancer. This specimen consisted of CD4+ or CD8+ T cells sorted from blood, obtained in a trial of the OX40 agonist ivuxolimab.

The CDR3 protein is CASSPLGGAGQYEQYF. CDR3 nucleotide sequence: TGTGCCAGCAGCCCCCTAGGGGGGGCAGGACAATACGAGCAGTACTTC. This rearrangement joins TRBV7-2 to TRBJ2-7, with D possibly TRBD2 on 7 matching bases. CDR3 length: 16 amino acids. Germline-derived CDR1 and CDR2 are SGHTA and FQGNSA. Trimming took 5 bases from V and 4 from J, leaving 21 bases between them.